This T cell receptor beta chain was captured by sequencing in a study of blood T cells in healthy people across ages (dated by TCRdb to about 2015). In the study overall: In model experiments, roughly one uniquely barcoded TCR beta cDNA molecule per two T cells was captured by template switching. To avoid experimental bias, donors of different ages were spread randomly across the sequencing lanes. Age-related changes in TCR beta repertoire diversity were measured in the study by deep sequencing normalized with unique cDNA molecular identifiers. Donors were grouped into four age groups: young (average roughly 16 years), middle-aged (roughly 40), aged (around 60) and long-lived (approximately 82). Two additional independent replicas of 1 million unique cDNA reads from the same blood draw were analyzed for two donors (one aged 18 to 30 and one aged 80 or older).

The 39 donors, aged about 6 to 100 years, were systemically healthy Caucasian individuals from Russia. Roughly 10 milliliters of peripheral blood were collected from each donor into EDTA-treated Vacutainer tubes. Ficoll-Paque density-gradient centrifugation was used to isolate PBMCs, with at least 7 million per sample. Trizol reagent was used to extract total RNA from PBMCs, with at least 6 micrograms per sample. For every donor, an aliquot of PBMCs went through flow cytometry to measure the percentages of naive CD45RAhigh/CD27high T cells. Concerning this clonotype itself: It lacks a known antigen. No base-level quality is on record; no much larger clone is a single base apart.

Library construction relied on 5' RACE. Sequencing instrument: Illumina HiSeq 2500. A second PCR of about 7 to 12 cycles was performed with a sample-barcoded 5' primer and a J-beta primer mix. Each TCR beta cDNA molecule received a unique molecular identifier from a template-switch 5' adaptor carrying 12 random nucleotides. Each sample yielded at least 2.5 million CDR3-containing paired-end reads. First-strand cDNA was synthesized from all RNA with the Mint cDNA synthesis kit, primed by a TRBC-specific oligonucleotide. Following uracil-DNA glycosylase treatment, all cDNA underwent a first 18-cycle PCR with the universal primers M1SS and BC2_uni_R. The original pipeline was this. Normalization of each sample was performed by random selection of 1 million high-quality reads, each carrying a distinct molecular identifier. Reads sharing molecular identifiers were discarded rather than binned into consensus sequences. MiTCR, with a Q25 quality threshold and the strictest error-elimination algorithm, was used for CDR3 identification, clonotype clustering and error correction. A nonparametric unseen species model with Euler transformation was used to estimate lower-bound total TCR beta diversity. TCRdb passed the public sequencing reads through fastp at Q25 and MiXCR, retaining productive beta sequences. Each entry is one CDR3 protein sequence, shown with its most common DNA and genes. For this entry, the V and J calls and clone size follow TCRdb and not the study's own pipeline. The sample records fewer than 1,000,000 distinct CDR3 sequences, more than 40% of which are singletons. Of the sample, around 18% is held by the ten largest clones.

The full study reports these points: Donor CMV infection status was unknown, potentially confounding age-related changes in expanded clonotypes. Total diversity estimates from one million sequenced T cells were considered lower bounds and underestimates. A strong correlation was found between observed TCR beta diversity and the percentage of naive T cells measured by flow cytometry. Because profiling used bulk unsorted PBMCs, naive and antigen-experienced compartments could not be compared conclusively. Compared with the aged group, more naive CD4+ T cells, fewer expanded clones and increased TCR diversity were shown by the long-lived group, suggesting age selection. Observed TCR beta diversity per million T cells fell roughly linearly with age, and a significant reduction was already apparent by age about 36.

The clonotype originates from a man in his 60s in good health. Input material: blood.

The CDR3 has the sequence CSSLGGQETQYF. The DNA sequence follows: TGCAGTTCGCTGGGGGGGCAAGAGACCCAGTACTTC. The chain couples TRBV20-1 to TRBJ2-5; 7 nucleotides in the junction match TRBD2. CDR1 and CDR2 are drawn from the germline V gene (reference sequence): DFQATT, SNEGSKA. The CDR3 numbers 12 residues from cysteine through phenylalanine. Of all the DNA, just the CDR3 is kept, 36 bases in frame from base 1. Trimming leaves V shorter by 8 bases and J shorter by 2 bases, with the junction holding 5 bases beyond the gene matches.